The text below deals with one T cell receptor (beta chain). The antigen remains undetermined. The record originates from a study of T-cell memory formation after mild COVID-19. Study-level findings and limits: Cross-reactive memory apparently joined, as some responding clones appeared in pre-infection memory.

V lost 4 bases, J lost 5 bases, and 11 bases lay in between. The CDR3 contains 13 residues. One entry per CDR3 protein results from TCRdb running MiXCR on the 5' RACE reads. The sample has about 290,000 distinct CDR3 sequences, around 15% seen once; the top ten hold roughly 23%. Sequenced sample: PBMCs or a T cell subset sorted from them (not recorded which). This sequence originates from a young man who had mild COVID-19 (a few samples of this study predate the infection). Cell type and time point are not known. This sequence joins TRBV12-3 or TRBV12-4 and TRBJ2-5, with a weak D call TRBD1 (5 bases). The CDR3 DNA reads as TGTGCCAGCAGTTCTCAGGGCCCCGAGACCCAGTACTTC. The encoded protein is CASSSQGPETQYF.